One and the same sample provided the 23 T cell receptor beta chains below, sequenced in a study of T cell repertoires in cytomegalovirus infection. TCRdb analysed the reads with MiXCR anew, one entry per CDR3 protein. The sample consists of just over 450,000 distinct CDR3 sequences, 42% of them appearing once. These receptors lack a known antigen. Material: cultured PBMCs, obtained from culture after CMV antigen stimulation. The receptor set was obtained from a human donor in good health (CMV status not recorded). Some clones in this sample may be carry-over from other donors' samples.

The rearrangement links TRBV7-8 to TRBJ2-3; D is uncertain. CDR1 and CDR2 from the germline V gene are SGHVS and FQNEAQ. This CDR3 has 16 residues. The V gene lost 1 base and the J gene lost 3 bases, with 14 bases spanning the gap. CDR3 residues: CASSLVWAGGTDTQYF. In DNA, the CDR3 is TGTGCCAGCAGCTTAGTTTGGGCTGGTGGGACAGATACGCAGTATTTT.

This clonotype was observed a handful of times. The rearrangement uses TRBV6-1 and TRBJ2-4, with D perhaps TRBD2 (5 bases). V was cut by 6 bases and J by 10 bases, with 16 bases left in between. CDR1 is MNHNS, CDR2 SASEGT, per germline. The CDR3 is 13 residues long. This CDR3 is CASSSPGSSIQYF. DNA for the CDR3: TGTGCCAGCAGCAGCCCGGGGAGCTCAATTCAGTACTTC.

This clonotype has only a few counts. The chain uses TRBV27 and TRBJ1-1; D call uncertain. Trimming took 10 bases from V and 4 from J, leaving 16 bases between them. Germline assignment: CDR1 MNHEY and CDR2 SMNVEV (reference sequence). The CDR3 is 13 amino acids. This CDR3 is CATFGGMTTEAFF. The CDR3 nucleotides are TGTGCCACGTTCGGAGGGATGACCACTGAAGCTTTCTTT.

This clonotype was counted at least ten times. V and J are TRBV7-6 and TRBJ2-5, with D tentatively TRBD1 or TRBD2 (7 bases each). Trimming removed 1 base from V and 3 bases from J, with 18 bases in between. CDR3 length: 17 amino acids. The germline V gene encodes CDR1 SGHVS and CDR2 FNYEAQ. CDR3 sequence (DNA): TGTGCCAGCAGCTTAGAGCCCCAGACAGGGAGGGAAGAGACCCAGTACTTC. It specifies CASSLEPQTGREETQYF.

This clonotype was detected only a few times. V gene TRBV15 combines with J gene TRBJ2-7; no clear D. This CDR3 is 15 amino acids long. Trimming removed 3 bases at V and 4 bases at J, with 16 bases between. CDR1 is LNHNV, CDR2 YYDKDF, per germline (reference sequence). CDR3 in DNA: TGTGCCACCAGCAGCCGGTTCCTTTTGGCTTACGAGCAGTACTTC. Encoded protein: CATSSRFLLAYEQYF. The full variable domain, completed using reference TRBV15 and TRBJ2-7, is DAMVIQNPRYQVTQFGKPVTLSCSQTLNHNVMYWYQQKSSQAPKLLFHYYDKDFNNEADTPDNFQSRRPNTSFCFLDIRSPGLGDTAMYLCATSSRFLLAYEQYFGPGTRLTVT.

This clonotype appeared a few times. The chain recombines TRBV6-1 with TRBJ2-2, with TRBD1 as a possible D gene (6 bases). Germline V gives CDR1 MNHNS, CDR2 SASEGT. The CDR3 consists of 14 residues. V was shortened by 6 bases and J by 6 bases, with 14 bases between the two germline ends. The CDR3 protein is CASSLTGHSGELFF. The CDR3 nucleotides are TGTGCCAGCAGCTTGACAGGCCATTCCGGGGAGCTGTTTTTT.

In this sample, this clonotype turned up a few times. V gene TRBV6-1 combines with J gene TRBJ1-2; D gene ambiguous. Trimming pared 7 bases from V and 5 bases from J, leaving 14 bases between. Germline CDR1 and CDR2: MNHNS and SASEGT. This CDR3 has 13 residues. This CDR3 reads CASTRDREYGYTF. In DNA, the CDR3 is TGTGCCAGCACCCGCGACCGGGAATATGGCTACACCTTC.

This clonotype occurred a few times. The CDR3 coding sequence is TGTGCCAGCAGCCTCAACCGTGTAGATACGCAGTATTTT. Translating gives CASSLNRVDTQYF. The chain employs TRBV7-8 and TRBJ2-3; D gene ambiguous. The germline gives CDR1 SGHVS, CDR2 FQNEAQ. The CDR3 is 13 residues long. Trimming took 5 bases from V and 5 from J, leaving 11 bases between them. Together with reference TRBV7-8 and TRBJ2-3, the CDR3 gives the full variable domain: GAGVSQSPRYKVAKRGQDVALRCDPISGHVSLFWYQQALGQGPEFLTYFQNEAQLDKSGLPSDRFFAERPEGSVSTLKIQRTQQEDSAVYLCASSLNRVDTQYFGPGTRLTVL.

This chain connects TRBV7-6 to TRBJ2-1, with TRBD2 matching 13 bases. With 1 base clipped from V and 2 bases from J, the junction kept 8 bases outside the gene matches. The V gene's germline CDR1 is SGHVS and CDR2 FNYEAQ. This CDR3 has 19 amino acids. Here the CDR3 DNA reads TGTGCCAGCAGCTTAGGACTAGCGGGAGGTTCCCCTACCTACAATGAGCAGTTCTTC. Protein product: CASSLGLAGGSPTYNEQFF.

This clonotype was found many times. The V call is TRBV7-2, the J call TRBJ2-1; D not certain. Germline CDR1 and CDR2: SGHTA and FQGNSA. The CDR3 totals 11 residues. Trimming removed 1 base from V and 8 bases from J, with 3 bases in between. The CDR3 DNA is TGTGCCAGCAGCTTAGTGGATGAGCAGTTCTTC. Protein product: CASSLVDEQFF.

In its sample, this clonotype was seen a few times. The J gene is TRBJ1-5, the V gene TRBV20-1; possible D gene TRBD1, 5 bases. CDR1 and CDR2 (germline): DFQATT, SNEGSKA (reference sequence). V was shortened by 6 bases and J by 4 bases, with 13 bases between the two germline ends. CDR3 size: 13 residues. CDR3 sequence reads: CSATRDGNQPQHF. The CDR3 nucleotides read TGCAGTGCAACGAGGGACGGGAATCAGCCCCAGCATTTT.

This rearrangement joins TRBV11-2 to TRBJ1-1, with unresolved D. In germline, CDR1 is SGHAT, CDR2 FQNNGV. The V gene lost 5 bases and the J gene lost 1 base, with 17 bases spanning the gap. This CDR3 contains 16 residues. The CDR3 region has the DNA TGTGCCAGCAGCCCCCTCCCACTTAGGCAGAACACTGAAGCTTTCTTT. Protein sequence: CASSPLPLRQNTEAFF. Complete variable domain (other parts from reference TRBV11-2 and TRBJ1-1): EAGVAQSPRYKIIEKRQSVAFWCNPISGHATLYWYQQILGQGPKLLIQFQNNGVVDDSQLPKDRFSAERLKGVDSTLKIQPAKLEDSAVYLCASSPLPLRQNTEAFFGQGTRLTVV.

CDR3 residues: CASSQDPGYHEQFF. The CDR3 DNA is TGCGCCAGCAGCCAAGATCCAGGGTATCATGAGCAGTTCTTC. The chain recombines TRBV4-3 with TRBJ2-1; possibly TRBD1 for D (5 bases). CDR3 length: 14 residues. Germline loops: CDR1 LGHNA, CDR2 YSLEER. V was pared by 0 bases and J by 8 bases, with 11 bases between.

This clonotype has just a few counts. V and J are TRBV5-4 and TRBJ2-4; possibly TRBD1 for D (6 bases). V lost 0 bases to trimming and J lost 4 bases, with 8 bases between them. This CDR3 has 14 residues. CDR1 is SGHNT and CDR2 is YYREEE in the germline V gene (reference sequence). The CDR3, as DNA: TGTGCCAGCAGCTTGGGACAGGAGAAAAACATTCAGTACTTC. Protein: CASSLGQEKNIQYF.

DNA of the CDR3: TGTGCCAGCAGTGAGCGTTTGGTGGCAGGGCGCCACATTCAGTACTTC. As protein: CASSERLVAGRHIQYF. The gene calls are TRBV2 and TRBJ2-4; weak D call: TRBD1 (5 bases). Trimming took off 3 bases at V and 8 bases at J, with 20 bases between the two ends. CDR1 and CDR2 from the germline V gene are SNHLY and FYNNEI. The CDR3 loop spans 16 amino acids.

This sequence joins TRBV7-2 and TRBJ2-7; a weak D match, TRBD2 (6 bases). Trimming took off 5 bases at V and 5 bases at J, with 19 bases between the two ends. The CDR3 runs 15 residues. In germline, CDR1 is SGHTA, CDR2 FQGNSA. Here the CDR3 reads CASSVGPGTRHEQYF. In nucleotides, the CDR3 is TGTGCCAGCAGCGTTGGGCCCGGGACTCGCCACGAGCAGTACTTC.

The rearrangement joins TRBV5-4 to TRBJ2-6, with a possible D match to TRBD1 (5 bases). V lost 4 bases and J 0 bases, leaving 11 bases between the germline ends. This CDR3 comprises 16 residues. Germline V gives CDR1 SGHNT, CDR2 YYREEE (reference sequence). In nucleotides, the CDR3 is TGTGCCAGCAGCACGACGGACATCTCTGGGGCCAACGTCCTGACTTTC. Its protein product is CASSTTDISGANVLTF.

This chain's CDR3 is CASSQEKRSSYEQYF. The CDR3 DNA follows: TGCGCCAGCAGCCAAGAAAAGAGGAGTTCTTACGAGCAGTACTTC. The J gene is TRBJ2-7, the V gene TRBV4-1; D is undetermined. V lost 0 bases and J 4 bases, leaving 13 bases between the germline ends. Per germline, CDR1 MGHRA and CDR2 YSYEKL. The CDR3 is 15 residues long.

The chain joins TRBV12-3 or TRBV12-4 to TRBJ2-7; 11 bases map to TRBD2. The CDR3 is 14 amino acids. V was pared by 7 bases and J by 4 bases, with 6 bases of the junction left unmatched. Here the CDR3 DNA reads TGTGCCAGCACCCTAGCGGGAGGTGTTTACGAGCAGTACTTC. It codes for CASTLAGGVYEQYF.

The CDR3: CASSESPAGRSVRGEQYF. The CDR3 coding sequence is TGTGCCAGCAGTGAAAGTCCAGCGGGACGTTCCGTTCGAGGGGAGCAGTACTTC. The rearrangement joins TRBV6-1 to TRBJ2-7, with 7 bases identical to TRBD2. The CDR3 is made up of 18 amino acids. CDR1 and CDR2 from the germline V gene are MNHNS and SASEGT. J lost 7 bases, V lost 2 bases, and 20 bases had no gene match.

Comments on this clonotype: The conserved phenylalanine or tryptophan normally closing the CDR3 is absent here, so this likely arose from a read error. The DNA is omitted, as the CDR3 cannot be located on it reliably, and the CDR3 follows TCRdb's listing. This chain joins TRBV6-7 and TRBJ2-7; the table's D call, TRBD1, was not checked against the DNA. TRBV6-7 is annotated as an ORF whose role is uncertain. Including both end residues, the CDR3 is 9 amino acids long. The CDR3 protein is CASGGTGQD.

This clonotype was seen a few times. The chain links TRBV7-2 to TRBJ1-2; no clear D. Deletions cut 3 bases from V and 8 bases from J, with 16 bases between. The CDR3 contains 14 residues. Germline V gives CDR1 SGHTA, CDR2 FQGNSA. The CDR3, as DNA: TGTGCCAGCAGCTTCGTTCTGGGTTCGGAAGGCTACACCTTC. This codes for CASSFVLGSEGYTF.

The chain is built from TRBV6-1 and TRBJ2-1; D possibly corresponds to TRBD1 (6 bases). Germline values: CDR1 MNHNS, CDR2 SASEGT. This CDR3 has 15 amino acids. Trimming removed 6 bases from V and 0 bases from J, with 12 bases in between. The CDR3 DNA is TGTGCCAGCAGATTCGACAGGTACTCCTACAATGAGCAGTTCTTC. Protein sequence: CASRFDRYSYNEQFF.